This TCR beta chain is drawn from a study of CD8 T cells in ankylosing spondylitis. Study-wide results and limits: Certain motif variants had earlier been reported in reactive arthritis synovial fluid and blood. Disease-linked clones displayed a CD8+ phenotype and appeared relatively rarely in peripheral blood. It was reported that disease-linked clones were significantly enriched in matched ankylosing spondylitis synovial fluid.

This CDR3 region has 12 residues. With 4 bases clipped from V and 6 bases from J, the junction kept 3 bases outside the gene matches. As to this clonotype: No antigen is known for it.

With molecular barcodes, quantitative 5'-RACE was used to make the TCR beta libraries. TCRdb used MiXCR to reprocess the 5' RACE reads, holding one entry per CDR3 protein. The sample records approximately 300,000 distinct CDR3 sequences, 20% being singletons. The TCR sequence derives from a male donor with ankylosing spondylitis or in good health (not recorded which). This chain joins TRBV12-3 or TRBV12-4 and TRBJ2-7; TRBD1 matches at 7 bases. The sample was blood, either unsorted or a sorted T cell fraction (not recorded which). CDR3 in amino acids: CASSYNRGEQYV. CDR3 sequence (DNA): TGTGCCAGCAGTTACAACAGGGGCGAGCAGTACGTC.